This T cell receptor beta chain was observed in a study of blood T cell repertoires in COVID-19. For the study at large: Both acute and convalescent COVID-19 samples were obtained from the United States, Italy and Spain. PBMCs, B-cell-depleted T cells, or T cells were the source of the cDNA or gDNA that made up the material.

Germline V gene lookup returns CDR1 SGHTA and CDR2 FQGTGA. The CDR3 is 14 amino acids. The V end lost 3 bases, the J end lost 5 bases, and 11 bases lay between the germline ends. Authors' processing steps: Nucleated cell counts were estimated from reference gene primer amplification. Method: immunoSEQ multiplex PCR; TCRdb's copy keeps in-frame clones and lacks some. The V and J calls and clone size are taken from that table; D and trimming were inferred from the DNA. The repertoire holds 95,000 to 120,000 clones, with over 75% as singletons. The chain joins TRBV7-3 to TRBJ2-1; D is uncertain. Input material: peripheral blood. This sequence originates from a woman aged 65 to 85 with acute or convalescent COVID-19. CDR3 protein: CASSFGQAHNEQFF. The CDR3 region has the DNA TGTGCCAGCAGCTTTGGGCAGGCGCACAATGAGCAGTTCTTC.